A single sample gave rise to the 8 T cell receptor beta chains below, sequenced in a study of cytomegalovirus exposure and HLA in healthy donors. PCR amplification relied on 60 Vbeta primers (plus 13 Jbeta primers). The protocol was immunoSEQ multiplex PCR, while the TCRdb copy is restricted to in-frame clones and leaves out a portion. Of over 85,000 clones in the sample, around 77% are singletons; the top ten hold approximately 8%. Sequencing used PBMCs. The receptor set was obtained from a female donor in good health and CMV-seronegative.

The chain is built from TRBV5-6 and TRBJ2-3; possibly TRBD1 for D (6 bases). CDR1 and CDR2 (germline): SGHDT, YYEEEE. The V end was cut by 0 bases, the J end by 2 bases, with 13 bases between. This CDR3 has 16 residues. The CDR3 protein is CASSLGPDRYTDTQYF. The CDR3 DNA follows: TGTGCCAGCAGCTTGGGCCCGGACAGATACACAGATACGCAGTATTTT.

The V call is TRBV5-1, the J call TRBJ2-7; TRBD1 agrees at 9 bases. V lost 3 bases and J lost 4; bases outside the gene matches: 2. Germline V gene sequence: CDR1 SGHRS, CDR2 YFSETQ. CDR3 length: 13 residues. The CDR3 coding sequence is TGCGCCAGCAGCTCCGGGACAGGGTACGAGCAGTACTTC. It translates to CASSSGTGYEQYF.

The rearrangement links TRBV19 to TRBJ2-5; the D gene is possibly TRBD1 (6 bases). CDR3 size: 13 residues. With 4 bases removed from V and 5 bases from J, the gap between germline ends came to 11 bases. Per germline, CDR1 LNHDA and CDR2 SQIVND (reference sequence). The CDR3 here is CASSKQGTETQYF. CDR3 nucleotide sequence: TGTGCCAGTAGTAAACAGGGTACGGAGACCCAGTACTTC.

This clone has just one count. CDR3 DNA: TGTGCCACCTTTGACTCCGGGACAGGGTACACCGGGGAGCTGTTTTTT. Encoded protein: CATFDSGTGYTGELFF. The V and J genes are TRBV6-6 and TRBJ2-2, with 9 bases that match TRBD1. V shed 10 bases and J 3 bases; nucleotides not matched to a gene: 12. The length of the CDR3 is 16 residues. In germline, CDR1 is MNHNY, CDR2 SVGAGI (reference sequence).

The rearrangement uses TRBV4-1 and TRBJ2-2, with 9 bases matching TRBD1. V gave up 3 bases and J gave up 4 bases; unmatched junction bases: 21. The CDR3 sequence is 21 residues long. Germline CDR1 is MGHRA and CDR2 is YSYEKL. CDR3 nucleotide sequence: TGCGCCAGCAGCCAGTACGTCACAGGGGGCTTTACCTCTGGTTCCACCGGGGAGCTGTTTTTT. Encoded protein: CASSQYVTGGFTSGSTGELFF.

The chain employs TRBV7-9 and TRBJ1-1, with a weak D call TRBD1 (6 bases). Per the germline V gene, CDR1 is SEHNR and CDR2 is FQNEAQ (reference sequence). Trimming left V 1 base short and J 7 bases short, with 16 bases between. The CDR3 runs 15 residues. The CDR3 loop reads CASSLEQGGKNEAFF. CDR3 coding DNA: TGTGCCAGCAGCTTAGAACAGGGAGGGAAAAATGAAGCTTTCTTT.

In this sample, this clone turned up a few times. The rearrangement uses TRBV5-1 and TRBJ2-4; D possibly corresponds to TRBD2 (5 bases). There are 16 residues in the CDR3. From germline, CDR1 is SGHRS and CDR2 YFSETQ. The V end lost 4 bases, the J end lost 1 base, and 15 bases lay between the germline ends. The chain's CDR3 is CASSRGFGVAKNIQYF. As DNA, the CDR3 is TGCGCCAGCAGCCGGGGTTTCGGGGTGGCCAAAAACATTCAGTACTTC.

The rearrangement links TRBV15 to TRBJ1-3, with TRBD1 identical over 8 bases. The V and J ends lost 0 bases and 4 bases, in that order; junction bases with no gene match: 2. The CDR3 is 15 residues long. Germline V gene data show CDR1 as LNHNV and CDR2 as YYDKDF (reference sequence). DNA for the CDR3: TGTGCCACCAGCAGAGACAGGGGGCAAGGAAACACCATATATTTT. It translates to CATSRDRGQGNTIYF.